The 7 T cell receptor beta chains below all came from one sample that was sequenced in a study of T cell repertoires in cytomegalovirus infection. These receptors' antigens are unknown. Each CDR3 protein gets one entry after TCRdb re-called the reads with MiXCR. The sample includes a few hundred thousand distinct CDR3 sequences, more than 30% of them seen just once. Sample: cultured PBMCs, taken from culture after CMV antigen stimulation. The receptor set was obtained from a human donor in good health (CMV status not recorded). Some clones in this sample may be carry-over from other donors' samples.

On this clonotype: Possible read error: a much larger clone is one base away. This chain links TRBV7-3 with TRBJ2-6; D is uncertain. Germline CDR1 is SGHTA and CDR2 is FQGTGA. This CDR3 contains 12 residues. Trimming stripped 5 bases from V and 6 bases from J, with 5 bases between. DNA of the CDR3: TGTGCCAGCAGCCCTGAGGCCAACGTCCTGACTTTC. It codes for CASSPEANVLTF.

The chain has TRBV24-1 and TRBJ2-1; D perhaps matches TRBD2 (6 bases). The CDR3 has 16 amino acids. Trimming left V 4 bases short and J 5 bases short, with 17 bases between. Germline V lookup: CDR1 KGHDR, CDR2 SFDVKD. In DNA, the CDR3 is TGTGCCACCAGTGACCCGGGACTTCGATCGCACAATGAGCAGTTCTTC. Encoded protein: CATSDPGLRSHNEQFF.

This clonotype was counted only a few times. The chain joins TRBV7-2 to TRBJ2-7; the D gene is possibly TRBD2 (6 bases). The CDR3 spans 17 residues. Per germline, CDR1 SGHTA and CDR2 FQGNSA. V dropped 3 bases and J dropped 0 bases, with 18 bases sitting between them. CDR3 amino acids: CASSFLWAGLSSYEQYF. CDR3 DNA sequence: TGTGCCAGCAGCTTCCTTTGGGCGGGGCTTAGCTCCTACGAGCAGTACTTC.

This clonotype was counted between two and nine times. This chain links TRBV10-3 with TRBJ1-1; 9 bases are shared with TRBD1. This CDR3 spans 16 amino acids. Germline-derived CDR1 and CDR2 are ENHRY and SYGVKD. V shed 2 bases and J 0 bases; nucleotides not matched to a gene: 4. In DNA form, the CDR3 reads TGTGCCATCAGTGAGAGACAGGGGGGTTTGAACACTGAAGCTTTCTTT. It specifies CAISERQGGLNTEAFF.

This clonotype was counted between two and nine times. This chain connects TRBV12-3 or TRBV12-4 to TRBJ1-1; D ambiguous. V was pared by 7 bases and J by 7 bases, with 13 bases between. The CDR3 has 12 residues. CDR3 sequence: CASNPGGVEAFF. In DNA form, the CDR3 reads TGTGCCAGCAATCCCGGTGGGGTTGAAGCTTTCTTT.

The V call is TRBV7-9, the J call TRBJ1-1, with a weak D call TRBD1 (6 bases). The germline V and J ends were trimmed by 5 bases and 7 bases, with 17 bases remaining between them. There are 14 residues in the CDR3. Germline V gene lookup returns CDR1 SEHNR and CDR2 FQNEAQ (reference sequence). CDR3 nucleotide sequence: TGTGCCAGCAGCATCCTCTTACAGGGCGGTGAAGCTTTCTTT. Translated, it gives CASSILLQGGEAFF.

This clonotype was counted ten times or more. The chain links TRBV7-2 to TRBJ1-6; D uncertain. This CDR3 spans 12 amino acids. V was pared by 1 base and J by 10 bases, with 5 bases between. Per the germline V gene, CDR1 is SGHTA and CDR2 is FQGNSA. CDR3 residues: CASSLDYSPLHF. CDR3 bases: TGTGCCAGCAGCTTAGATTACTCACCCCTCCACTTT.